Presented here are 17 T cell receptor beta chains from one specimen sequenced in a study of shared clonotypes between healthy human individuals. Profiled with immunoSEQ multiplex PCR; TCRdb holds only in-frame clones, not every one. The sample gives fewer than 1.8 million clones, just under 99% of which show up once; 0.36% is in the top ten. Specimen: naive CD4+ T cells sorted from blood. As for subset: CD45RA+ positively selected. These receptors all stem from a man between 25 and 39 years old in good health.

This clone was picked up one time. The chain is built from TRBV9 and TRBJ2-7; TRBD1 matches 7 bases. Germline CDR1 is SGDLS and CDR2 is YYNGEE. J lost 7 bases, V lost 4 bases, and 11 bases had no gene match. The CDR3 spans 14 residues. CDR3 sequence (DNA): TGTGCCAGCAGCTCCCTCCGAGGGGGCCAGGAGCAGTACTTC. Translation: CASSSLRGGQEQYF. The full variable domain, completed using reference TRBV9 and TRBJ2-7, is DSGVTQTPKHLITATGQRVTLRCSPRSGDLSVYWYQQSLDQGLQFLIQYYNGEERAKGNILERFSAQQFPDLHSELNLSSLELGDSALYFCASSSLRGGQEQYFGPGTRLTVT.

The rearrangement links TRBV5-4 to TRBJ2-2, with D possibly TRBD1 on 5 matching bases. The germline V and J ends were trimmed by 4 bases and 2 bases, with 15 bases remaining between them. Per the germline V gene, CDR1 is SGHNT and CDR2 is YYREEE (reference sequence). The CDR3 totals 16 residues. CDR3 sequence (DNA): TGTGCCAGCAGCCCCTTGGGCAGGGTTAACACCGGGGAGCTGTTTTTT. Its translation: CASSPLGRVNTGELFF.

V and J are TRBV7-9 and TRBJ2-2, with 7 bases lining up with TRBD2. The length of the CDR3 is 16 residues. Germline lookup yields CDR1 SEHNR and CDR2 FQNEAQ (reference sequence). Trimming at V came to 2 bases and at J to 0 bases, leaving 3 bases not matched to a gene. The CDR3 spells CASSLYSGANTGELFF. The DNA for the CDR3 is TGTGCCAGCAGCTTATACAGCGGGGCGAACACCGGGGAGCTGTTTTTT.

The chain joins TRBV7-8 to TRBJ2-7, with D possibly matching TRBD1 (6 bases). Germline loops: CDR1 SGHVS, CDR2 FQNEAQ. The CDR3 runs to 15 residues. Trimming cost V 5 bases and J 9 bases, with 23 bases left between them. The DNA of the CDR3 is TGTGCCAGCAGCGTCCTTCGGGACACTCCGGGGCGGCAGTACTTC. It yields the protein CASSVLRDTPGRQYF.

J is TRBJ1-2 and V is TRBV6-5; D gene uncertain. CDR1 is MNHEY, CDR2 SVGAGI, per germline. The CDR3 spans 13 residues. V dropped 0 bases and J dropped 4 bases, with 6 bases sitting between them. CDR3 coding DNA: TGTGCCAGCAGTTACTCGACATTCTATGGCTACACCTTC. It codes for CASSYSTFYGYTF.

The CDR3 coding sequence is TGTGCCAGCAGCTTGGATGGCAGGGTGGTGGATACGCAGTATTTT. Encoded protein: CASSLDGRVVDTQYF. The chain recombines TRBV5-6 with TRBJ2-3, with a weak D call TRBD1 (5 bases). CDR1 is SGHDT and CDR2 is YYEEEE in the germline V gene. The V gene lost 0 bases and the J gene lost 6 bases, with 14 bases spanning the gap. The CDR3 consists of 15 residues.

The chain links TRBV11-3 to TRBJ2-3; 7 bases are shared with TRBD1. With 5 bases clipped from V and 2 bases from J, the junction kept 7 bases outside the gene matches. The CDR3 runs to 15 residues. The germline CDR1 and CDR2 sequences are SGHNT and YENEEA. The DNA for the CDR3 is TGTGCCAGCAGCAGGACAGGCCATACCACAGATACGCAGTATTTT. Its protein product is CASSRTGHTTDTQYF.

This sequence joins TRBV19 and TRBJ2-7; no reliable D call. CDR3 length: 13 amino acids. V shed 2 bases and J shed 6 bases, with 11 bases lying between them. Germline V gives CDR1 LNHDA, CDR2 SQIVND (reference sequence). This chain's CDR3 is CASSIRVPGEQYF. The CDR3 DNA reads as TGTGCCAGTAGTATAAGGGTCCCTGGCGAGCAGTACTTC.

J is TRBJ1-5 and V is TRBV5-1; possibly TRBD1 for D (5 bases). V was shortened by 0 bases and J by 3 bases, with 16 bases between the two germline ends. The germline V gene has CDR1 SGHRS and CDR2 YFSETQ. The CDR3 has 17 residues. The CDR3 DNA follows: TGCGCCAGCAGCTTGGGGGGACCCGACAAGTTCAATCAGCCCCAGCATTTT. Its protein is CASSLGGPDKFNQPQHF.

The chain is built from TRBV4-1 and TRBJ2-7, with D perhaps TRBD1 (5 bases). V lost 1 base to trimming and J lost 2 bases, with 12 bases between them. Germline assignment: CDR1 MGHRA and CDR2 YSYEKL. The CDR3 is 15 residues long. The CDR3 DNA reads TGCGCCAGCAGCCAAGCCGAAGGGGTTACCTACGAGCAGTACTTC. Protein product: CASSQAEGVTYEQYF.

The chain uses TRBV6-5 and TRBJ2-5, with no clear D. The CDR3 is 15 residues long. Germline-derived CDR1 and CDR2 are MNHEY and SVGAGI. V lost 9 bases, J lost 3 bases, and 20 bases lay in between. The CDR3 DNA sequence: TGTGCCAGACTATTGGGCGGTACCACTGAAGAGACCCAGTACTTC. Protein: CARLLGGTTEETQYF.

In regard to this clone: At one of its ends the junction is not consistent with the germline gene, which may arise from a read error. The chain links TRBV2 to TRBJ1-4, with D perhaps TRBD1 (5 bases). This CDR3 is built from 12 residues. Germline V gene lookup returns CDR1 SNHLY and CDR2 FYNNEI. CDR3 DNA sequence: TGTGCCTGCAGGGTGGGAAATGAAAAACTGTTTTTT. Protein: CACRVGNEKLFF. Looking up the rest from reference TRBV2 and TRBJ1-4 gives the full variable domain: EPEVTQTPSHQVTQMGQEVILRCVPISNHLYFYWYRQILGQKVEFLVSFYNNEISEKSEIFDDQFSVERPDGSNFTLKIRSTKLEDSAMYFCACRVGNEKLFFGSGTQLSVL.

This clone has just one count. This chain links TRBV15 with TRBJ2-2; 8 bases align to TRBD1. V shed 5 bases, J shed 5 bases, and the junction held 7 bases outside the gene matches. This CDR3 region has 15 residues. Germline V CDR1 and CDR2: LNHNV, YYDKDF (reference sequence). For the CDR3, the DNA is TGTGCCACCAGCGCAGGGGGCGCTTGGACCGGGGAGCTGTTTTTT. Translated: CATSAGGAWTGELFF.

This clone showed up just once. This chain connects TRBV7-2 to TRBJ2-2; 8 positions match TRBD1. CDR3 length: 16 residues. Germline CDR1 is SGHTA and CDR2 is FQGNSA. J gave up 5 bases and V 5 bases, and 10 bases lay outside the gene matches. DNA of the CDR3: TGTGCCAGCAGCGTCCGACAGGGGCCAGGAACCGGGGAGCTGTTTTTT. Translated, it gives CASSVRQGPGTGELFF. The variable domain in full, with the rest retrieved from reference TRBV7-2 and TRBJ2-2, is GAGVSQSPSNKVTEKGKDVELRCDPISGHTALYWYRQSLGQGLEFLIYFQGNSAPDKSGLPSDRFSAERTGGSVSTLTIQRTQQEDSAVYLCASSVRQGPGTGELFFGEGSRLTVL.

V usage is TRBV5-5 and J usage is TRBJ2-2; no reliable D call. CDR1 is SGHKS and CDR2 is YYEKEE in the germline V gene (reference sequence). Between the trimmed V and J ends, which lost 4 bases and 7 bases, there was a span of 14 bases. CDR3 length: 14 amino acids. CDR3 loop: CASSRNPPHGELFF. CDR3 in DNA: TGTGCCAGCAGCCGTAATCCACCCCACGGGGAGCTGTTTTTT.

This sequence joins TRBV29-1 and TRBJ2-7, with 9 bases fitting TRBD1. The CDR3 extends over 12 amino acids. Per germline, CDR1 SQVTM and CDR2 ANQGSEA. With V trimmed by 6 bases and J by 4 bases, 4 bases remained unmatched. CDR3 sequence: CSVLGTGYEQYF. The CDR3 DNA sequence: TGCAGCGTCCTCGGGACAGGGTACGAGCAGTACTTC.

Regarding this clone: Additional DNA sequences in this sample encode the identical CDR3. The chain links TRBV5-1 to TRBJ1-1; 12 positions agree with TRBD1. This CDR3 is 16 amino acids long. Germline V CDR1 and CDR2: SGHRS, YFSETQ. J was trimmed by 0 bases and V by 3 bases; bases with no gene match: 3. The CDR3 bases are TGCGCCAGCAGCTGGGGACAGGGGGCTATGAACACTGAAGCTTTCTTT. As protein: CASSWGQGAMNTEAFF.